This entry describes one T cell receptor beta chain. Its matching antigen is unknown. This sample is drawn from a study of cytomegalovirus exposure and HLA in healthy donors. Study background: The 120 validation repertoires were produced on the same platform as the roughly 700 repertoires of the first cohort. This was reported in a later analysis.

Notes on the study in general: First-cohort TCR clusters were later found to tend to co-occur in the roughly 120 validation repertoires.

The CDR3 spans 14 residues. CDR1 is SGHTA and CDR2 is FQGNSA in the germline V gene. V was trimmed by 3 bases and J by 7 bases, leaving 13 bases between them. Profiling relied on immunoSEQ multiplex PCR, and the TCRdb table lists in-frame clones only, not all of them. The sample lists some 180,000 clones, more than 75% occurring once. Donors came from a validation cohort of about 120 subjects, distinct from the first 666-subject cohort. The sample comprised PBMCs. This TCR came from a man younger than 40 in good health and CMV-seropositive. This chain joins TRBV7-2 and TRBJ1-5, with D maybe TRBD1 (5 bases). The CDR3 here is CASSLLGNRQPQHF. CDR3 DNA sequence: TGTGCCAGCAGCTTGTTGGGAAACAGGCAGCCCCAGCATTTT. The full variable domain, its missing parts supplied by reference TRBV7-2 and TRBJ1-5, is GAGVSQSPSNKVTEKGKDVELRCDPISGHTALYWYRQSLGQGLEFLIYFQGNSAPDKSGLPSDRFSAERTGGSVSTLTIQRTQQEDSAVYLCASSLLGNRQPQHFGDGTRLSIL.